What follows are 12 T cell receptor beta chains derived from one specimen sequenced in a study of early T cells in non-severe SARS-CoV-2 infection (dated by TCRdb to the early 2020s). Library preparation used 5' RACE. The sequencing machine was a NextSeq 500. TCRdb passed the public sequencing reads through fastp at Q25 and MiXCR, retaining productive beta sequences. Duplicate CDR3 protein sequences are folded into a single record with the most common DNA and genes. For this sample the table gives approximately 71,000 distinct CDR3 sequences, of which 9% to 15% were detected only once. Clones ranked in the top ten supply approximately 1.6% of the sample. Sequenced: whole blood. These receptor sequences come from an adult who was a healthcare worker with PCR-confirmed SARS-CoV-2 infection or an uninfected control (not recorded which).

The table lists this clonotype with many counts. The genes are TRBV10-2 and TRBJ1-3; D ambiguous. The germline CDR1 and CDR2 sequences are WSHSY and SAAADI. V lost 2 bases to trimming and J lost 0 bases, with 2 bases between them. This CDR3 is 13 amino acids long. CDR3 nucleotide sequence: TGCGCCAGCAGTGAGGTCTCTGGAAACACCATATATTTT. It is translated as CASSEVSGNTIYF.

In its sample, this clonotype was seen a few times. The chain employs TRBV29-1 and TRBJ1-2; 12 positions match TRBD1. The V gene end was trimmed by 7 bases and the J gene end by 5 bases; junction bases not matched to a gene: 5. The CDR3 runs to 13 residues. The germline gives CDR1 SQVTM, CDR2 ANQGSEA. CDR3 sequence: CSGGTGGAYGYTF. In DNA form, the CDR3 reads TGCAGCGGGGGGACAGGGGGCGCGTATGGCTACACCTTC.

This clonotype occurred many times. In nucleotides, the CDR3 is TGTGCCAGCAGCCACAGCTCTGGGGCCAACGTCCTGACTTTC. As protein: CASSHSSGANVLTF. The chain combines TRBV3-1 with TRBJ2-6; D not certain. V was clipped by 3 bases and J by 0 bases, with 3 bases between them. The CDR3 consists of 14 residues. Germline V gene sequence: CDR1 LGHDT, CDR2 YNNKEL (reference sequence).

The gene calls are TRBV12-3 or TRBV12-4 and TRBJ2-3; possibly TRBD1 or TRBD2 for D (6 bases each). This CDR3 is built from 15 residues. The V end was cut by 2 bases, the J end by 1 base, with 10 bases between. CDR3 protein: CASSLWGAGTDTQYF. The CDR3 nucleotides are TGTGCCAGCAGTTTATGGGGGGCCGGCACAGATACGCAGTATTTT.

In its sample, this clonotype was seen a few times. The rearrangement uses TRBV12-3 or TRBV12-4 and TRBJ2-3; possible D gene TRBD2, 7 bases. V was shortened by 7 bases and J by 5 bases, with 19 bases between the two germline ends. CDR3 size: 15 residues. The DNA for the CDR3 is TGTGCCAGCACCCTGACAGGCCCGGGGGGAGATACGCAGTATTTT. It is translated as CASTLTGPGGDTQYF.

This clonotype was observed a handful of times. V is TRBV6-2 or TRBV6-3 and J is TRBJ2-5; no clear D. Germline V gene lookup returns CDR1 MNHEY and CDR2 SVGEGT. V lost 6 bases and J 2 bases, leaving 13 bases between the germline ends. This CDR3 has 14 amino acids. CDR3 in DNA: TGTGCCAGCAGCAACCGACGGCCTCAAGAGACCCAGTACTTC. Translated, it gives CASSNRRPQETQYF.

Many counts were recorded for this clonotype. V is TRBV30 and J is TRBJ1-4; D is ambiguous. The CDR3 contains 16 residues. V lost 2 bases and J lost 3, with 16 bases in between. CDR1 is GTSNPN and CDR2 is SVGIG in the germline V gene (reference sequence). The CDR3 sequence is CAWSTLPLAANEKLFF. The CDR3 bases are TGTGCCTGGAGTACGCTACCTCTGGCGGCTAATGAAAAACTGTTTTTT.

In its sample, this clonotype was seen many times. This chain joins TRBV20-1 and TRBJ1-5; TRBD1 is a possible D gene (5 bases). Trimming stripped 5 bases from V and 3 bases from J, with 17 bases between. The CDR3 has 15 residues. In germline, CDR1 is DFQATT, CDR2 SNEGSKA (reference sequence). The CDR3 region is CSAVKPGTSNQPQHF. For the CDR3, the DNA is TGCAGTGCTGTAAAACCAGGGACTTCCAATCAGCCCCAGCATTTT.

V and J are TRBV11-1 and TRBJ2-1; D might be TRBD1 (5 bases). CDR3 length: 15 amino acids. Germline lookup yields CDR1 SGHAT and CDR2 FQDESV (reference sequence). Trimming removed 1 base from V and 5 bases from J, with 12 bases in between. The CDR3: CASSLEGRQNNEQFF. CDR3 in DNA: TGTGCCAGCAGCTTAGAGGGCAGACAGAACAATGAGCAGTTCTTC.

The gene calls are TRBV5-6 and TRBJ1-2; D ambiguous. Trimming stripped 4 bases from V and 0 bases from J, with 10 bases between. The length of the CDR3 is 14 residues. In germline, CDR1 is SGHDT, CDR2 YYEEEE. For the CDR3, the DNA is TGTGCCAGCAGCCGGACCGGGGCTAACTATGGCTACACCTTC. Protein product: CASSRTGANYGYTF. Full variable domain (remainder filled in from reference TRBV5-6 and TRBJ1-2): DAGVTQSPTHLIKTRGQQVTLRCSPKSGHDTVSWYQQALGQGPQFIFQYYEEEERQRGNFPDRFSGHQFPNYSSELNVNALLLGDSALYLCASSRTGANYGYTFGSGTRLTVV.

This clonotype has at least ten counts. The junction departs from germline at one end; a sequencing error may be responsible. J is TRBJ2-1 and V is TRBV29-1, with D perhaps TRBD1 (6 bases). Germline CDR1 SQVTM, CDR2 ANQGSEA. The CDR3 consists of 13 residues. The CDR3, as DNA: TGCAGCGCTGAACCGGACAGTTGGGATGAGCAGTTCTTC. As protein: CSAEPDSWDEQFF.

The CDR3 nucleotides are TGTGCCGGGGGCCAACGGGGGAAAGAGACCCAGTACTTC. Its protein product is CAGGQRGKETQYF. This chain connects TRBV6-2 or TRBV6-3 to TRBJ2-5; D is possibly TRBD1 or TRBD2 (6 bases each). The CDR3 contains 13 residues. Germline V gene lookup returns CDR1 MNHEY and CDR2 SVGEGT. Trimming shortened V by 11 bases and J by 3 bases, and 16 bases separated the two germline ends.